This passage covers 9 T cell receptor beta chains from one sample sequenced in a study of T cell responses to AZD1222 COVID-19 vaccine. The protocol was immunoSEQ multiplex PCR, while the TCRdb copy is restricted to in-frame clones and leaves out a portion. The top ten clones hold roughly 6.7% of a sample with roughly 120,000 clones, 88% of them seen once. Source: peripheral blood, taken 28 days after the second AZD1222 dose. The receptors were sampled from an adult who received the AZD1222 COVID-19 vaccine.

The chain joins TRBV19 to TRBJ2-7, with 12 positions matching TRBD2. Unmatched junction bases numbered 10, after V lost 3 bases and J lost 1 base. The CDR3 has 18 amino acids. Germline V CDR1 and CDR2: LNHDA, SQIVND (reference sequence). The CDR3 bases are TGTGCCAGTAGTATCAGGGAGACTAGCGGGGGCCCTTCCTACGAGCAGTACTTC. Encoded protein: CASSIRETSGGPSYEQYF.

This clone was detected only once. The genes are TRBV7-2 and TRBJ1-2; D is perhaps TRBD1 (5 bases). Trimming removed 1 base at V and 6 bases at J, with 15 bases between. CDR1 is SGHTA, CDR2 FQGNSA, per germline. CDR3 size: 15 residues. The CDR3, as DNA: TGTGCCAGCAGCTTAGATACGGGGGTGGAAAATGGCTACACCTTC. Protein sequence: CASSLDTGVENGYTF.

The chain recombines TRBV27 with TRBJ1-2, with D maybe TRBD1 (5 bases). This CDR3 has 12 residues. Germline assignment: CDR1 MNHEY and CDR2 SMNVEV (reference sequence). Between the trimmed V and J ends, which lost 5 bases and 5 bases, there was a span of 9 bases. The CDR3 DNA follows: TGTGCCAGCAGTACGCAGGGTTATGGCTACACCTTC. Protein product: CASSTQGYGYTF.

The genes are TRBV5-6 and TRBJ1-2; TRBD1 is a possible D gene (6 bases). The V gene lost 0 bases and the J gene lost 6 bases, with 12 bases spanning the gap. This CDR3 comprises 14 residues. Germline V lookup: CDR1 SGHDT, CDR2 YYEEEE. The CDR3 here is CASSLGGQPHGYTF. CDR3 coding DNA: TGTGCCAGCAGCTTGGGCGGACAGCCCCATGGCTACACCTTC.

The chain carries TRBV3-1 (or the pseudogene TRBV3-2) and TRBJ2-5; 10 bases fit TRBD2. There are 17 residues in the CDR3. In germline, CDR1 is LGHDT, CDR2 YNNKEL (reference sequence). V trimming: 4 bases; J trimming: 2 bases; junction bases outside the gene matches: 10. The CDR3 loop reads CASSLSSGTSVQETQYF. CDR3 nucleotides: TGTGCCAGCAGCCTCTCCTCCGGGACTAGCGTACAAGAGACCCAGTACTTC.

V is TRBV6-5 and J is TRBJ1-2, with 7 bases lining up with TRBD1. Trimming took 4 bases from V and 4 from J; bases not matched to a gene: 3. The CDR3 has 13 amino acids. Germline CDR1 and CDR2: MNHEY and SVGAGI. The CDR3 sequence: CASSLTGLYGYTF. The CDR3 DNA reads as TGTGCCAGCAGTTTGACAGGGCTCTATGGCTACACCTTC.

The gene calls are TRBV28 and TRBJ1-6, with TRBD1 matching 11 bases. Germline V lookup: CDR1 MDHEN, CDR2 SYDVKM. With V trimmed by 5 bases and J by 9 bases, 6 bases remained unmatched. This CDR3 spans 15 amino acids. CDR3 nucleotides: TGTGCCAGCAGTACCTGGGGACAGGGGGTTTCACCCCTCCACTTT. This sequence encodes CASSTWGQGVSPLHF.

V gene TRBV18 combines with J gene TRBJ1-4; weak D call: TRBD1 (6 bases). The CDR3 totals 15 residues. Germline V lookup: CDR1 KGHSH, CDR2 LQKENI. V lost 2 bases, J lost 6 bases, and 13 bases lay in between. The CDR3 protein is CASSPLQGMDEKLFF. The CDR3 bases are TGTGCCAGCTCACCATTACAGGGCATGGATGAAAAACTGTTTTTT.

The genes are TRBV24-1 and TRBJ1-4; 7 bases are a match to TRBD1. The CDR3 contains 15 residues. J lost 4 bases, V lost 5 bases, and 6 bases had no gene match. Germline CDR1 and CDR2: KGHDR and SFDVKD. The CDR3 sequence is CATSAGTDGNEKLFF. The CDR3 region has the DNA TGTGCCACCAGTGCGGGGACAGATGGTAATGAAAAACTGTTTTTT.